This passage covers 21 T cell receptor beta chains from one sample sequenced in a study of T cell repertoires in cytomegalovirus infection. One entry per CDR3 protein, called by TCRdb with MiXCR from the reads. The sample contains 400,000 to 550,000 distinct CDR3 sequences, approximately 10% of which appear only once. Sequenced sample: PBMCs. The receptors come from a human donor in good health (CMV status not recorded). Some clones in this sample may be carry-over from other donors' samples.

This clonotype came up many times. The rearrangement joins TRBV12-3 or TRBV12-4 to TRBJ1-5; tentative D call: TRBD1 (5 bases). The CDR3 has 15 residues. V dropped 5 bases and J dropped 5 bases, with 16 bases sitting between them. CDR3 in DNA: TGTGCCAGCAGTACCCGGGGCAGGGAGGATCAGCCCCAGCATTTT. Translating gives CASSTRGREDQPQHF.

This clonotype was picked up many times. The rearrangement links TRBV4-2 to TRBJ1-2; unclear D gene. Trimming took off 2 bases at V and 6 bases at J, with 16 bases between the two ends. The germline CDR1 and CDR2 sequences are LGHNA and YNFKEQ. There are 15 residues in the CDR3. The CDR3, as DNA: TGTGCCAGCAGCCAAAGCCGGGCCACCGAGGATGGCTACACCTTC. It encodes CASSQSRATEDGYTF.

This clonotype was counted only a few times. The rearrangement links TRBV20-1 to TRBJ2-1; D is tentatively TRBD1 or TRBD2 (6 bases each). Germline V lookup: CDR1 DFQATT, CDR2 SNEGSKA (reference sequence). Trimming took off 3 bases at V and 7 bases at J, with 19 bases between the two ends. This CDR3 is 15 amino acids long. The CDR3 DNA follows: TGCAGTGCTAGCGGCGGGACACTCTCTTCGAATGAGCAGTTCTTC. Translation: CSASGGTLSSNEQFF.

This clonotype was counted many times. The chain has TRBV7-2 and TRBJ2-4; 14 nucleotides match TRBD2. J lost 5 bases, V lost 3 bases, and 6 bases had no gene match. The CDR3 spans 17 residues. Germline V gene lookup returns CDR1 SGHTA and CDR2 FQGNSA. CDR3 coding DNA: TGTGCCAGCAGCTTGGGACTAGCGGGAGCTACGGAAAACATTCAGTACTTC. As protein: CASSLGLAGATENIQYF. Combining the CDR3 with reference TRBV7-2 and TRBJ2-4 gives the whole variable domain GAGVSQSPSNKVTEKGKDVELRCDPISGHTALYWYRQSLGQGLEFLIYFQGNSAPDKSGLPSDRFSAERTGGSVSTLTIQRTQQEDSAVYLCASSLGLAGATENIQYFGAGTRLSVL.

This clonotype has ten or more counts. The V and J genes are TRBV12-3 or TRBV12-4 and TRBJ1-5; D remains unclear. CDR3 length equals 14 residues. Trimming left V 6 bases short and J 1 base short, with 10 bases between. CDR3 DNA sequence: TGTGCCAGCAGCCCCGTCAGGAGCAATCAGCCCCAGCATTTT. Its translation is CASSPVRSNQPQHF.

This clonotype came up many times. The DNA of the CDR3 is TGTGCCAGCAGCTTGCTAGCGGGAGAGGGCTACGAGCAGTACTTC. Protein sequence: CASSLLAGEGYEQYF. The genes are TRBV7-3 and TRBJ2-7; 10 nucleotides align to TRBD2. Germline values: CDR1 SGHTA, CDR2 FQGTGA. CDR3 length equals 15 residues. J gave up 3 bases and V 3 bases, and 5 bases lay outside the gene matches.

In its sample, this clonotype was seen many times. The V and J genes are TRBV7-8 and TRBJ2-1, with D tentatively TRBD2 (6 bases). The CDR3 runs to 14 residues. V was cut by 5 bases and J by 8 bases, with 16 bases left in between. Looked up from germline, CDR1 is SGHVS and CDR2 is FQNEAQ. The CDR3, as DNA: TGTGCCAGCAGCCTGAGGACTACCCAGGATGAGCAGTTCTTC. Translating it yields CASSLRTTQDEQFF. Combining the CDR3 with reference TRBV7-8 and TRBJ2-1 gives the whole variable domain GAGVSQSPRYKVAKRGQDVALRCDPISGHVSLFWYQQALGQGPEFLTYFQNEAQLDKSGLPSDRFFAERPEGSVSTLKIQRTQQEDSAVYLCASSLRTTQDEQFFGPGTRLTVL.

This clonotype was observed a handful of times. This chain uses TRBV19 with TRBJ2-3; D might be TRBD2 (5 bases). This CDR3 comprises 14 residues. Per the germline V gene, CDR1 is LNHDA and CDR2 is SQIVND (reference sequence). Deletions cut 3 bases from V and 3 bases from J, with 10 bases between. The CDR3 reads CASSMGVETDTQYF. As DNA, the CDR3 is TGTGCCAGTAGTATGGGAGTCGAAACAGATACGCAGTATTTT. The full variable domain, completed using reference TRBV19 and TRBJ2-3, is DGGITQSPKYLFRKEGQNVTLSCEQNLNHDAMYWYRQDPGQGLRLIYYSQIVNDFQKGDIAEGYSVSREKKESFPLTVTSAQKNPTAFYLCASSMGVETDTQYFGPGTRLTVL.

There are many counts of this clonotype. This chain links TRBV28 with TRBJ2-7; D possibly matches TRBD1 or TRBD2 (6 bases each). This CDR3 is built from 11 residues. Germline values: CDR1 MDHEN, CDR2 SYDVKM. DNA for the CDR3: TGTGCGACCCGAGGGGGGCTCGAGCAGTACTTC. Translated: CATRGGLEQYF.

This clonotype has a count of ten or more. The chain recombines TRBV7-9 with TRBJ1-6; D perhaps matches TRBD1 (5 bases). The germline V gene encodes CDR1 SEHNR and CDR2 FQNEAQ (reference sequence). The CDR3 runs 14 residues. Trimming stripped 5 bases from V and 7 bases from J, with 12 bases between. CDR3 amino acids: CASSPRTPNSPLHF. CDR3 DNA sequence: TGTGCCAGCAGCCCGCGGACACCAAATTCACCCCTCCACTTT.

This clonotype was detected ten times or more. V usage is TRBV2 and J usage is TRBJ2-1, with D tentatively TRBD1 (5 bases). Trimming stripped 10 bases from V and 8 bases from J, with 9 bases between. The CDR3 contains 10 residues. Germline CDR1 SNHLY, CDR2 FYNNEI. As DNA, the CDR3 is TGTGCCACACAGGTCGATGAGCAGTTCTTC. The encoded protein is CATQVDEQFF.

This clonotype has just a few counts. This sequence joins TRBV6-5 and TRBJ1-5; no reliable D call. From germline, CDR1 is MNHEY and CDR2 SVGAGI. Trimming left V 6 bases short and J 0 bases short, with 18 bases between. The length of the CDR3 is 17 residues. CDR3 in DNA: TGTGCCAGCAGCCCCTTAGGACGGAAATATAGCAATCAGCCCCAGCATTTT. Protein sequence: CASSPLGRKYSNQPQHF.

This clonotype was found many times. This chain connects TRBV15 to TRBJ2-7; 9 bases fit TRBD1. This CDR3 has 14 residues. V shed 3 bases, J shed 3 bases, and the junction held 3 bases outside the gene matches. Per germline, CDR1 LNHNV and CDR2 YYDKDF (reference sequence). The CDR3 DNA sequence: TGTGCCACCAGCAGGCGGACAGGGGACTACGAGCAGTACTTC. Translation: CATSRRTGDYEQYF.

The chain is built from TRBV10-3 and TRBJ2-3; 11 positions agree with TRBD2. J gave up 4 bases and V 2 bases, and 26 bases lay outside the gene matches. Per the germline V gene, CDR1 is ENHRY and CDR2 is SYGVKD. The CDR3 loop spans 23 amino acids. The CDR3 sequence is CAISEAILAGAQSKRDRADTQYF. For the CDR3, the DNA is TGTGCCATCAGTGAGGCCATACTAGCGGGAGCACAATCAAAGAGGGACCGGGCAGATACGCAGTATTTT.

The chain joins TRBV15 to TRBJ1-4, with unresolved D. CDR1 and CDR2 (germline): LNHNV, YYDKDF (reference sequence). The CDR3 totals 15 residues. The ends were cut back, 0 bases at V and 8 bases at J, with 13 bases in the middle. The DNA for the CDR3 is TGTGCCACCAGCAGAGATGGCAGGACGGGAGAAAAACTGTTTTTT. It translates to CATSRDGRTGEKLFF.

This clonotype was seen many times. In DNA form, the CDR3 reads TGTGCCAGCAGTTACCTGACAGGGTTATACGAGCAGTACTTC. This translates into CASSYLTGLYEQYF. The chain has TRBV6-6 and TRBJ2-7, with 7 bases that match TRBD1. V shed 2 bases and J 4 bases; nucleotides not matched to a gene: 5. Germline loops: CDR1 MNHNY, CDR2 SVGAGI (reference sequence). The CDR3 spans 14 residues.

In regard to this clonotype: This may come from a read error, since a much larger clone is one base off. CDR3 region: CARSLAVSGGLNTGELFF. In DNA, the CDR3 is TGTGCCAGGAGCTTAGCGGTTAGCGGGGGCCTTAACACCGGGGAGCTGTTTTTT. The chain recombines TRBV7-8 with TRBJ2-2; 9 bases align to TRBD2. Germline CDR1 and CDR2: SGHVS and FQNEAQ. This CDR3 has 18 residues. Based on the CDR3 plus reference TRBV7-8 and TRBJ2-2, the full variable domain is GAGVSQSPRYKVAKRGQDVALRCDPISGHVSLFWYQQALGQGPEFLTYFQNEAQLDKSGLPSDRFFAERPEGSVSTLKIQRTQQEDSAVYLCARSLAVSGGLNTGELFFGEGSRLTVL.

This clonotype was seen more than once but under ten times. The rearrangement links TRBV20-1 to TRBJ2-7; TRBD2 agrees at 13 bases. Unmatched junction bases numbered 8, after V lost 6 bases and J lost 3 bases. Germline V gene lookup returns CDR1 DFQATT and CDR2 SNEGSKA (reference sequence). This CDR3 region has 15 residues. CDR3 protein: CSAGLAGARIYEQYF. DNA for the CDR3: TGCAGTGCCGGACTAGCGGGGGCGAGAATCTACGAGCAGTACTTC.

This clonotype was seen ten or more times. The chain uses TRBV6-1 and TRBJ2-2; D not certain. Trimming pared 7 bases from V and 2 bases from J, leaving 5 bases between. The CDR3 consists of 12 residues. Germline loops: CDR1 MNHNS, CDR2 SASEGT. This CDR3 reads CASNENTGELFF. CDR3 nucleotide sequence: TGTGCCAGCAACGAAAACACCGGGGAGCTGTTTTTT.

In nucleotides, the CDR3 is TGTGCCAGCAGCCCCCGGGACGAGAACACTGAAGCTTTCTTT. Its protein product is CASSPRDENTEAFF. The chain employs TRBV9 and TRBJ1-1, with D possibly TRBD1 on 5 matching bases. The CDR3 is 14 residues long. The V gene lost 4 bases and the J gene lost 1 base, with 11 bases spanning the gap. Per the germline V gene, CDR1 is SGDLS and CDR2 is YYNGEE. Full variable domain (outside the CDR3, taken from reference TRBV9 and TRBJ1-1): DSGVTQTPKHLITATGQRVTLRCSPRSGDLSVYWYQQSLDQGLQFLIQYYNGEERAKGNILERFSAQQFPDLHSELNLSSLELGDSALYFCASSPRDENTEAFFGQGTRLTVV.

This clonotype was counted between two and nine times. The gene calls are TRBV29-1 and TRBJ1-1, with TRBD1 matching 10 bases. Germline V CDR1 and CDR2: SQVTM, ANQGSEA. This CDR3 comprises 13 residues. The V and J ends lost 3 bases and 4 bases, in that order; junction bases with no gene match: 2. This chain's CDR3 is CSVDRTGGTEAFF. For the CDR3, the DNA is TGCAGCGTTGACCGGACAGGGGGCACTGAAGCTTTCTTT. Drawing the rest from reference TRBV29-1 and TRBJ1-1, the complete variable domain is SAVISQKPSRDICQRGTSLTIQCQVDSQVTMMFWYRQQPGQSLTLIATANQGSEATYESGFVIDKFPISRPNLTFSTLTVSNMSPEDSSIYLCSVDRTGGTEAFFGQGTRLTVV.